The 21 T cell receptor beta chains presented below share a single source sample, sequenced in a study of CD8 T cells in Susac syndrome. Random hexamers were used to reverse transcribe an amount of about 0.45 to 1 ug RNA. MiXCR was run by TCRdb on the immunoSEQ multiplex PCR reads, yielding one entry per CDR3 protein. Of 75,000 to 100,000 distinct CDR3 sequences in the sample, 85% to 95% were seen once. The sample was CD8+ T cells from PBMCs. All receptors come from a human donor with Susac syndrome.

CDR3 amino acids: CASSFIRGPDHEQFF. The DNA of the CDR3 is TGTGCCAGCAGCTTTATACGAGGCCCAGACCATGAGCAGTTCTTC. This chain joins TRBV7-2 and TRBJ2-1, with no clear D. The CDR3 is 15 amino acids. Germline CDR1 is SGHTA and CDR2 is FQGNSA. V was cut by 3 bases and J by 8 bases, with 17 bases left in between.

As DNA, the CDR3 is TGTGCCACCACCGGGGGCGATATGAGGTACACCTTC. It translates to CATTGGDMRYTF. The J gene is TRBJ1-2, the V gene TRBV2; D is perhaps TRBD1 (6 bases). Germline CDR1 is SNHLY and CDR2 is FYNNEI. The CDR3 spans 12 residues. Deletions cut 10 bases from V and 11 bases from J, with 20 bases between.

The CDR3 DNA reads as TGCAGCGCAGGACTAGCGGGAGGATTCAATGAGCAGTTCTTC. This translates into CSAGLAGGFNEQFF. The J gene is TRBJ2-1, the V gene TRBV29-1; 14 bases map to TRBD2. The CDR3 consists of 14 residues. J lost 6 bases, V lost 7 bases, and 5 bases had no gene match. Germline lookup yields CDR1 SQVTM and CDR2 ANQGSEA.

The genes are TRBV6-1 and TRBJ2-1; 9 bases line up with TRBD2. CDR3 size: 17 residues. J gave up 5 bases and V 7 bases, and 15 bases lay outside the gene matches. Germline V gene data show CDR1 as MNHNS and CDR2 as SASEGT. Here the CDR3 DNA reads TGTGCCAGCATCGGGGCGGGTTTAGCGGGAGACCACAATGAGCAGTTCTTC. Translated, it gives CASIGAGLAGDHNEQFF.

The rearrangement joins TRBV14 to TRBJ2-7; D not certain. CDR1 is SGHDN, CDR2 FVKESK, per germline. CDR3 length: 14 amino acids. V was clipped by 0 bases and J by 1 base, with 7 bases between them. As DNA, the CDR3 is TGTGCCAGCAGCCAAGATATCGGGTCCTACGAGCAGTACTTC. Its protein is CASSQDIGSYEQYF.

The chain combines TRBV9 with TRBJ2-7; D possibly matches TRBD1 or TRBD2 (6 bases each). This CDR3 has 13 residues. V lost 3 bases and J 7 bases, leaving 14 bases between the germline ends. The germline gives CDR1 SGDLS, CDR2 YYNGEE. CDR3 in DNA: TGTGCCAGCAGCGCGATCAGGGGAGGAGAGCAGTACTTC. Its protein is CASSAIRGGEQYF.

The chain uses TRBV30 and TRBJ1-1; 8 positions agree with TRBD1. This CDR3 has 13 amino acids. V shed 3 bases and J 4 bases; nucleotides not matched to a gene: 4. Germline V lookup: CDR1 GTSNPN, CDR2 SVGIG (reference sequence). The CDR3 DNA sequence: TGTGCCTGGAGAGACAGGGGCAGCACTGAAGCTTTCTTT. This encodes CAWRDRGSTEAFF.

The chain links TRBV20-1 to TRBJ2-7, with D unclear. Deletions cut 1 base from V and 1 base from J, with 8 bases between. The CDR3 has 13 residues. Germline V gives CDR1 DFQATT, CDR2 SNEGSKA (reference sequence). DNA for the CDR3: TGCAGTGCTAGAGTGATAGTGTCCTACGAGCAGTACTTC. Its protein is CSARVIVSYEQYF.

There are a few counts of this clonotype. V is TRBV30 and J is TRBJ2-1; 9 nucleotides line up with TRBD2. With 5 bases clipped from V and 10 bases from J, the junction kept 3 bases outside the gene matches. Germline lookup yields CDR1 GTSNPN and CDR2 SVGIG (reference sequence). This CDR3 has 11 amino acids. The CDR3 sequence is CAWDSGGEQFF. CDR3 nucleotide sequence: TGTGCCTGGGATAGCGGGGGCGAGCAGTTCTTC.

This chain joins TRBV20-1 and TRBJ2-5; no reliable D call. The CDR3 has 14 residues. Per germline, CDR1 DFQATT and CDR2 SNEGSKA (reference sequence). V was cut by 3 bases and J by 4 bases, with 15 bases left in between. CDR3 sequence reads: CSASVPGRIETQYF. CDR3 DNA: TGCAGTGCTAGTGTCCCGGGCCGTATAGAGACCCAGTACTTC.

The chain combines TRBV9 with TRBJ1-5; weak D call: TRBD1 (5 bases). Per germline, CDR1 SGDLS and CDR2 YYNGEE. V lost 4 bases and J 4 bases, leaving 15 bases between the germline ends. The length of the CDR3 is 15 residues. CDR3 sequence: CASSPVQGFNQPQHF. The CDR3 region has the DNA TGTGCCAGCAGCCCCGTCCAGGGCTTTAATCAGCCCCAGCATTTT.

V gene TRBV7-9 combines with J gene TRBJ1-2; D uncertain. Trimming took 6 bases from V and 2 from J, leaving 10 bases between them. Germline V gene data show CDR1 as SEHNR and CDR2 as FQNEAQ (reference sequence). The CDR3 is 13 residues long. The CDR3 bases are TGTGCCAGCAGTTACGACGGCAACTATGGCTACACCTTC. As protein: CASSYDGNYGYTF.

The CDR3 nucleotides are TGCAGCGTTGGGCAGGCAAGCACAGATACGCAGTATTTT. Translating gives CSVGQASTDTQYF. J is TRBJ2-3 and V is TRBV29-1; D not resolved. The V gene lost 4 bases and the J gene lost 0 bases, with 8 bases spanning the gap. Germline values: CDR1 SQVTM, CDR2 ANQGSEA. This CDR3 has 13 amino acids.

The chain links TRBV20-1 to TRBJ2-2; D is possibly TRBD1 (5 bases). Trimming removed 3 bases from V and 6 bases from J, with 17 bases in between. The CDR3 runs to 15 residues. The germline gives CDR1 DFQATT, CDR2 SNEGSKA (reference sequence). The CDR3 region is CSASKARASPGELFF. The CDR3 coding sequence is TGCAGTGCTAGTAAGGCCAGGGCTTCCCCCGGGGAGCTGTTTTTT.

Comment on this clonotype: An end of the junction does not agree with germline; a read error may underlie this. The CDR3 bases are TGTACCAGCAGCTCACTGGGACTAGCGGGAGGGGCCTACAATGAGCAGTTCTTC. Amino acid sequence: CTSSSLGLAGGAYNEQFF. The chain carries TRBV5-6 and TRBJ2-1; 16 bases agree with TRBD2. Germline V gene data show CDR1 as SGHDT and CDR2 as YYEEEE. CDR3 length equals 18 residues.

The genes are TRBV28 and TRBJ2-5; D perhaps matches TRBD2 (6 bases). Trimming left V 2 bases short and J 5 bases short, with 12 bases between. This CDR3 is 14 amino acids long. CDR1 is MDHEN and CDR2 is SYDVKM in the germline V gene. The CDR3 bases are TGTGCCAGCAGTTTACCGGGAGTTGGGGAGACCCAGTACTTC. Its translation is CASSLPGVGETQYF.

The rearrangement uses TRBV5-6 and TRBJ1-1, with a weak D call TRBD1 (5 bases). The CDR3 loop spans 15 amino acids. V gave up 2 bases and J gave up 3 bases, with 14 bases separating them. CDR1 and CDR2 (germline): SGHDT, YYEEEE. The CDR3 DNA sequence: TGTGCCAGCAGCTTAGGTGGCAGGGCGGACACTGAAGCTTTCTTT. Translated, it gives CASSLGGRADTEAFF. The full variable domain, rest sourced from reference TRBV5-6 and TRBJ1-1, is DAGVTQSPTHLIKTRGQQVTLRCSPKSGHDTVSWYQQALGQGPQFIFQYYEEEERQRGNFPDRFSGHQFPNYSSELNVNALLLGDSALYLCASSLGGRADTEAFFGQGTRLTVV.

The gene calls are TRBV20-1 and TRBJ1-2, with D possibly TRBD1 on 6 matching bases. CDR3 length: 14 amino acids. Between the trimmed V and J ends, which lost 5 bases and 2 bases, there was a span of 15 bases. Germline CDR1 is DFQATT and CDR2 is SNEGSKA (reference sequence). CDR3 residues: CSAPPGHVNYGYTF. The CDR3 nucleotides are TGCAGTGCTCCTCCGGGACACGTGAACTATGGCTACACCTTC.

The chain recombines TRBV21-1 with TRBJ2-6; the D call TRBD2 from the table was never checked on the DNA. TRBV21-1 is listed as a pseudogene. The CDR3 covers 15 residues. CDR3 in DNA: TGTGCCAGCAGCAAGGACTTGTCTGGGGCCAACGTCCTGACTTTC. This gives the protein CASSKDLSGANVLTF.

The chain joins TRBV7-9 to TRBJ2-3; possibly TRBD2 for D (6 bases). From germline, CDR1 is SEHNR and CDR2 FQNEAQ (reference sequence). This CDR3 has 15 amino acids. Trimming pared 5 bases from V and 0 bases from J, leaving 12 bases between. CDR3 loop: CASSPTGTSTDTQYF. In nucleotides, the CDR3 is TGTGCCAGCAGCCCCACCGGGACTAGCACAGATACGCAGTATTTT.

The V call is TRBV6-1, the J call TRBJ2-7, with D possibly matching TRBD1 (6 bases). Germline V gives CDR1 MNHNS, CDR2 SASEGT. This CDR3 region has 16 residues. Trimming took off 4 bases at V and 2 bases at J, with 18 bases between the two ends. The CDR3 is CASSAPPTGNPYEQYF. In DNA form, the CDR3 reads TGTGCCAGCAGTGCGCCGCCCACAGGGAACCCCTACGAGCAGTACTTC.